A selection of T cell receptor beta chains follows, all from one sample in a study of blood T cell repertoires in COVID-19. Some clones are missing from TCRdb's copy, which holds only in-frame ones; the method was immunoSEQ multiplex PCR. This table holds about 210,000 clones, 80% to 90% found once. Sequencing was carried out using peripheral blood. The receptors were sampled from a woman older than 75 with COVID-19, enrolled during active disease. Each CDR3 is given with its conserved first and last residue. The D gene is left open where the match is weak. The size field is filled for only some rows; it gives once, few, many or a size class.

clone_size,j_call,d_call,v_call,cdr3_aa,cdr3_nt
NA,TRBJ1-2,NA,TRBV18,CASSPLGGPGYGYTF,TGTGCCAGCTCACCACTAGGAGGGCCAGGCTATGGCTACACCTTC
NA,TRBJ2-1,TRBD2,TRBV5-1,CASSSVAGGRNEQFF,TGCGCCAGCAGCTCGGTAGCGGGGGGGCGCAATGAGCAGTTCTTC
NA,TRBJ1-6,TRBD1,TRBV7-9,CASSPGTGEGSPLHF,TGTGCCAGCAGCCCAGGGACAGGGGAAGGATCACCCCTCCACTTT
NA,TRBJ1-1,NA,TRBV7-9,CASSFGALNTEAFF,TGTGCCAGCAGCTTCGGTGCCTTAAACACTGAAGCTTTCTTT
NA,TRBJ1-2,NA,TRBV11-2,CASSSSGGFGYTF,TGTGCCAGCAGCTCGTCCGGGGGGTTCGGCTACACCTTC
NA,TRBJ2-1,TRBD1,TRBV27,CASSPDRVSYNEQFF,TGTGCCAGCAGTCCCGACAGGGTATCCTACAATGAGCAGTTCTTC
few,TRBJ2-3,NA,TRBV7-2,CASSLGWGATDTQYF,TGTGCCAGCAGCTTAGGGTGGGGAGCCACAGATACGCAGTATTTT
few,TRBJ1-2,TRBD1,TRBV7-8,CASSLRDRANYGYTF,TGTGCCAGCAGCCTCCGGGACAGGGCTAACTATGGCTACACCTTC
few,TRBJ1-3,TRBD1,TRBV7-2,CASSLEDRSNGNTIYF,TGTGCCAGCAGCTTAGAGGACAGGTCTAATGGAAACACCATATATTTT
NA,TRBJ2-4,NA,TRBV3-1/TRBV3-2,CASSQGGGTAKNIQYF,TGTGCCAGCAGCCAAGGGGGGGGCACTGCCAAAAACATTCAGTACTTC
NA,TRBJ1-2,TRBD1,TRBV2,CASSALPPGQSGYTF,TGTGCCAGCAGTGCCCTTCCCCCGGGACAGTCTGGCTACACCTTC
NA,TRBJ2-5,NA,TRBV7-9,CASSLVSGGETQYF,TGTGCCAGCAGCTTAGTTTCAGGAGGAGAGACCCAGTACTTC
NA,TRBJ1-5,NA,TRBV21-1,CASSNMGQADQPQHF,TGTGCCAGCAGCAATATGGGACAGGCGGATCAGCCCCAGCATTTT
NA,TRBJ1-1,NA,TRBV5-1,CASSDPGGTEAFF,TGCGCCAGCAGCGATCCGGGGGGGACTGAAGCTTTCTTT
NA,TRBJ1-5,NA,TRBV30,CAWNLAGSLGNQPQHF,TGTGCCTGGAACCTCGCAGGCTCTCTGGGCAATCAGCCCCAGCATTTT
few,TRBJ1-2,TRBD1,TRBV29-1,CSDRDRANYGYTF,TGCAGCGACCGGGACAGGGCTAACTATGGCTACACCTTC
NA,TRBJ2-5,TRBD2,TRBV5-4,CASSSSGGAVETQYF,TGTGCCAGCAGCTCTAGCGGGGGGGCCGTAGAGACCCAGTACTTC
NA,TRBJ2-1,NA,TRBV6-5,CASSYATLSSYNEQFF,TGTGCCAGCAGTTACGCGACACTCAGCTCCTACAATGAGCAGTTCTTC
NA,TRBJ2-3,NA,TRBV5-1,CASSFNTDTQYF,TGCGCCAGCAGCTTCAACACAGATACGCAGTATTTT
NA,TRBJ1-4,NA,TRBV6-1,CASSELGRGREKLFF,TGTGCCAGCAGTGAACTCGGCAGGGGACGGGAAAAACTGTTTTTT
NA,TRBJ2-3,TRBD2,TRBV5-8,CASSLGLATDTQYF,TGTGCCAGTAGCTTGGGACTAGCAACAGATACGCAGTATTTT
NA,TRBJ2-3,NA,TRBV5-4,CASSSQGTDTQYF,TGTGCCAGCAGTTCCCAGGGCACAGATACGCAGTATTTT
NA,TRBJ1-1,NA,TRBV7-3,CASSPGPDTEAFF,TGTGCCAGCAGCCCTGGCCCTGACACTGAAGCTTTCTTT
NA,TRBJ1-2,NA,TRBV30,CAWDDKGPYRYGYTF,TGTGCCTGGGACGACAAGGGGCCTTACCGGTATGGCTACACCTTC
NA,TRBJ2-5,TRBD1,TRBV5-1,CASSPGTGGRETQYF,TGCGCCAGCAGTCCCGGGACAGGGGGGAGAGAGACCCAGTACTTC
few,TRBJ1-2,TRBD1,TRBV6-5,CASRTGQGWDGYTF,TGTGCCAGCAGGACAGGACAGGGCTGGGATGGCTACACCTTC
NA,TRBJ2-5,TRBD2,TRBV7-2,CASSSRTSGGGETQYF,TGTGCCAGCAGCTCTCGGACTAGCGGCGGGGGGGAGACCCAGTACTTC
NA,TRBJ1-2,NA,TRBV4-1,CASSQDLAGAQVPNYGYTF,TGCGCCAGCAGCCAAGATCTGGCCGGAGCTCAAGTCCCTAACTATGGCTACACCTTC
once,TRBJ1-5,NA,TRBV2,CASSEEGDSNQPQHF,TGTGCCAGCAGTGAAGAAGGGGATAGCAATCAGCCCCAGCATTTT
NA,TRBJ1-6,TRBD1,TRBV6-5,CASREAGQENSPLHF,TGTGCCAGCCGAGAGGCGGGACAGGAGAATTCACCCCTCCACTTT
NA,TRBJ2-1,TRBD2,TRBV3-1/TRBV3-2,CASSSRLAGGQNEQFF,TGTGCCAGCAGCTCCCGACTAGCGGGGGGGCAGAATGAGCAGTTCTTC
NA,TRBJ2-7,TRBD1,TRBV6-5,CASRRDRGNEQYF,TGTGCCAGCAGACGGGACAGGGGAAACGAGCAGTACTTC
NA,TRBJ1-5,NA,TRBV19,CASSIFQLGNQPQHF,TGTGCCAGTAGTATCTTTCAACTGGGCAATCAGCCCCAGCATTTT
NA,TRBJ1-1,TRBD1,TRBV6-2/TRBV6-3,CASSGQGNTEAFF,TGTGCCAGCAGCGGACAGGGAAACACTGAAGCTTTCTTT
NA,TRBJ2-3,NA,TRBV28,CASVVGGFTDTQYF,TGTGCCAGCGTTGTAGGAGGATTCACAGATACGCAGTATTTT
once,TRBJ1-1,NA,TRBV6-5,CASYSLNTEAFF,TGTGCCAGTTATAGCTTGAACACTGAAGCTTTCTTT
NA,TRBJ1-6,TRBD1,TRBV18,CASSPIRQGLNSPLHF,TGTGCCAGCTCACCAATTCGACAGGGGTTAAATTCACCCCTCCACTTT
NA,TRBJ2-7,NA,TRBV5-1,CASSPGALYEQYF,TGCGCCAGCAGCCCAGGGGCCCTCTACGAGCAGTACTTC
NA,TRBJ2-5,TRBD2,TRBV19,CASSRLAGTETQYF,TGTGCCAGTAGTAGACTAGCGGGGACAGAGACCCAGTACTTC
NA,TRBJ2-3,NA,TRBV15,CATSSPIDRLTDTQYF,TGTGCCACCAGCAGCCCCATAGACAGGCTCACAGATACGCAGTATTTT
NA,TRBJ1-1,NA,TRBV3-1/TRBV3-2,CASSRGTVNTEAFF,TGTGCCAGCAGCCGCGGGACGGTGAACACTGAAGCTTTCTTT
NA,TRBJ2-2,TRBD1,TRBV5-1,CASSSSTGATGELFF,TGCGCCAGCAGTTCATCAACAGGGGCTACCGGGGAGCTGTTTTTT
once,TRBJ2-7,TRBD1,TRBV7-6,CASSLTGQGFYEQYF,TGTGCCAGCAGCTTAACGGGACAGGGGTTTTACGAGCAGTACTTC
NA,TRBJ2-3,NA,TRBV10-3,CAISESSLGAGGTDTQYF,TGTGCCATCAGTGAGTCCTCCCTAGGGGCAGGGGGCACAGATACGCAGTATTTT